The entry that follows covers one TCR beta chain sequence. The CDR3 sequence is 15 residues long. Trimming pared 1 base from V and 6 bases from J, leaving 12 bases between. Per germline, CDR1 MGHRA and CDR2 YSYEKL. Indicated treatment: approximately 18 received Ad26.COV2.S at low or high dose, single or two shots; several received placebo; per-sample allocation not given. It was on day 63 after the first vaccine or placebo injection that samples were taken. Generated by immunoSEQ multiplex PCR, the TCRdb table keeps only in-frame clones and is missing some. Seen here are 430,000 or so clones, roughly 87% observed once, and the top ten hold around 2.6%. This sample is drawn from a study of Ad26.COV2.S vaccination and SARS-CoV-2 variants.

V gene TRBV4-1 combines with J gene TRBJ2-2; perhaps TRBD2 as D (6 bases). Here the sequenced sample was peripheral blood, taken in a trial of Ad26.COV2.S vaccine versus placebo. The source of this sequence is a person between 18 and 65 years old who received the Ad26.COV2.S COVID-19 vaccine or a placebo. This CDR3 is CASSQVGGAPGELFF. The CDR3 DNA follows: TGCGCCAGCAGCCAAGTTGGAGGGGCTCCCGGGGAGCTGTTTTTT.